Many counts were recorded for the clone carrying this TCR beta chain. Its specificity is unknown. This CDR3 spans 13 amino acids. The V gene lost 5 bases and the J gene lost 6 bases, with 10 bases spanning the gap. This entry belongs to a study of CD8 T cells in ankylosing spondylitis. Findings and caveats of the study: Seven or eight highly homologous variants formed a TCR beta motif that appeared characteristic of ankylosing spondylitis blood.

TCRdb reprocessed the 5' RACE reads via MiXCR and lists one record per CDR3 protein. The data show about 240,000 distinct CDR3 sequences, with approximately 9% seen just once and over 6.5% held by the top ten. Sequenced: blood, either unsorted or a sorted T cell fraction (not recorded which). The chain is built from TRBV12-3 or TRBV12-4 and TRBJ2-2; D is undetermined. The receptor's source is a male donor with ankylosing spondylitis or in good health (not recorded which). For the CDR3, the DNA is TGTGCCAGCAGTCGCCGAGGACCCGGGGAGCTGTTTTTT. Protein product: CASSRRGPGELFF.